This paragraph covers one T cell receptor (beta chain) sequence. These data are taken from a study of T cells in Graves' hyperthyroidism and ophthalmopathy. About the study: At initial diagnosis, before any treatment had begun, peripheral blood was obtained.

The source material, RNA transcripts, was used to amplify TCR beta CDR3 regions. A set of HTBI primers served as the primers for a first-round RT-PCR of the TCR CDR3. TCRdb reprocessed the multiplex PCR reads with MiXCR, giving one entry per CDR3 protein. Counted here are 450,000 to 650,000 distinct CDR3 sequences, less than 25% occurring once; the ten biggest clones make up more than 20%. Trimming stripped 6 bases from V and 0 bases from J, with 11 bases between. The CDR3 is 14 amino acids. CDR1 and CDR2 from the germline V gene are MGHRA and YSYEKL. The sample was blood. The chain has TRBV4-1 and TRBJ1-1; TRBD1 might be the D (5 bases). This clonotype was sampled from a man aged 18 to 29 with Graves' hyperthyroidism. CDR3 sequence reads: CASRGEGLNTEAFF. DNA for the CDR3: TGCGCCAGCAGGGGGGAGGGGTTGAACACTGAAGCTTTCTTT.